These T cell receptor beta chains were read from a single sample in a study of blood T cell repertoires in COVID-19. Sequencing was performed with immunoSEQ multiplex PCR; in TCRdb, only in-frame clones are kept and a portion is missing. The sample has more than 200,000 clones; 65% to 90% are singletons. Material: peripheral blood. These receptors came from a woman older than 75 with active or convalescent COVID-19. CDR3s include the opening cysteine and the closing phenylalanine or tryptophan. The D gene is left open where the match is weak. Some rows have no size entry. The others give once, few or many, or a class for an expanded clone.

j_gene	abundance	d_gene	v_gene	CDR3nt	CDR3aa
TRBJ2-2	.	TRBD2	TRBV5-1	TGCGCCAGCAGCCAAGCCGGGACTAGCGTCACCGGGGAGCTGTTTTTT	CASSQAGTSVTGELFF
TRBJ2-7	.	TRBD2	TRBV5-1	TGCGCCAGCAGCTTGACTAGCGGGGGGCGAGGGGAGCAGTACTTC	CASSLTSGGRGEQYF
TRBJ1-2	.	.	TRBV6-1	TGTGCCAGCACACGGGACACTGCTAACTATGGCTACACCTTC	CASTRDTANYGYTF
TRBJ1-1	.	TRBD1	TRBV18	TGTGCCAGCTCACCCTCGACAGGGCAAACTGAAGCTTTCTTT	CASSPSTGQTEAFF
TRBJ1-2	.	.	TRBV5-1	TGCGCCAGCAGCGCTCCCACAGGGTTTAGTGGCTACACCTTC	CASSAPTGFSGYTF
TRBJ2-7	.	TRBD2	TRBV5-1	TGCGCCAGTTCCAGCGGGACGTCTTCCTACGAGCAGTACTTC	CASSSGTSSYEQYF
TRBJ2-3	.	TRBD2	TRBV30	TGTGCCTGGAGTGTACTTAGCGGGAGATCAGATACGCAGTATTTT	CAWSVLSGRSDTQYF
TRBJ1-2	.	TRBD1	TRBV7-2	TGTGCCAGCAGCACAAACACAGGGGTCTATGGCTACACCTTC	CASSTNTGVYGYTF
TRBJ2-2	once	.	TRBV7-2	TGTGCCAGCAGCTCATCCAGGGAAAGAGGGGAGCTGTTTTTT	CASSSSRERGELFF
TRBJ1-4	.	TRBD1	TRBV6-9	TGTGCCAATTGGGACAGAAGTAATGAAAAACTGTTTTTT	CANWDRSNEKLFF
TRBJ2-7	.	TRBD1	TRBV7-2	TGTGCCAGCAGCCGGGACAGGGGGTTTTGGGAGCAGTACTTC	CASSRDRGFWEQYF
TRBJ1-5	.	TRBD1	TRBV10-3	TGTGCCATCAGTGGACAGGGGGCCCAGCCCCAGCATTTT	CAISGQGAQPQHF
TRBJ2-1	.	TRBD2	TRBV10-1	TGCGCCAGCAGTACTAGCGGGAGGGCCGTCAATGAGCAGTTCTTC	CASSTSGRAVNEQFF
TRBJ1-6	.	TRBD1	TRBV12-3/TRBV12-4	TGTGCCAGCAGCGGGACAGGGTGGACAACCCTCCACTTT	CASSGTGWTTLHF
TRBJ2-1	.	TRBD2	TRBV6-5	TGTGCCAGCAGTCCCGGACTAGCGGCGTACAATGAGCAGTTCTTC	CASSPGLAAYNEQFF
TRBJ2-5	.	.	TRBV11-2	TGTGCCAGCAGCCGAAACGGGGGATTAGGCCAGTACTTC	CASSRNGGLGQYF
TRBJ2-3	.	TRBD1	TRBV6-5	TGTGCCAGCAGTTCCCGGGACAGGGGGACAGATACGCAGTATTTT	CASSSRDRGTDTQYF
TRBJ2-7	.	TRBD1	TRBV7-9	TGTGCCAGCAGCTTATCCGGGACAGCCTACGAGCAGTACTTC	CASSLSGTAYEQYF
TRBJ2-3	.	.	TRBV13	TGTGCCAGCAGCGTAGCCCCCGGGGAAGATACGCAGTATTTT	CASSVAPGEDTQYF
TRBJ1-1	.	TRBD1	TRBV5-4	TGTGCCAGCAGCCTGGAAGGGGGCAGGACTGAAGCTTTCTTT	CASSLEGGRTEAFF
TRBJ2-2	.	.	TRBV11-2	TGTGCCAGCAGCCGGTGGGGGCGGGCCCCTGGCGGGGAGCTGTTTTTT	CASSRWGRAPGGELFF
TRBJ1-1	.	.	TRBV6-2/TRBV6-3	TGTGCCAGCAGTTCGCGGGCTCAAGTTGCGGGAACTGAAGCTTTCTTT	CASSSRAQVAGTEAFF
TRBJ2-7	.	TRBD1	TRBV30	TGTGCCTGGAGAATACAGGGGGTGGGCTACGAGCAGTACTTC	CAWRIQGVGYEQYF
TRBJ1-1	.	TRBD1	TRBV10-3	TGTGCCATCAGTGAGACTGACAGGGGGAACACTGAAGCTTTCTTT	CAISETDRGNTEAFF
TRBJ1-3	.	.	TRBV6-5	TGTGCCAGCAGTTATTCCCTGAGCTCTGGAAACACCATATATTTT	CASSYSLSSGNTIYF
TRBJ1-1	few	.	TRBV15	TGTGCCACCAGCAGGGCCTCGGGAACTGAAGCTTTCTTT	CATSRASGTEAFF
TRBJ1-1	.	.	TRBV18	TGTGCCAGCTCAAGGACGGACAGCTTGAACACTGAAGCTTTCTTT	CASSRTDSLNTEAFF
TRBJ2-3	.	.	TRBV19	TGTGCCAGTAGTACAGTCTGGAGCACAGATACGCAGTATTTT	CASSTVWSTDTQYF
TRBJ2-3	.	TRBD1	TRBV5-1	TGCGCCAGCAGCTCGATGGACAGGGGAGGTACAGATACGCAGTATTTT	CASSSMDRGGTDTQYF
TRBJ2-1	.	.	TRBV5-1	TGCGCCAGCAGCTTGGTGCGGAATGAGCAGTTCTTC	CASSLVRNEQFF
TRBJ2-2	.	.	TRBV3-1/TRBV3-2	TGTGCCAGCCAAAAAGCGGGGGAGCTGTTTTTT	CASQKAGELFF
TRBJ1-2	.	TRBD1	TRBV28	TGTGCCAGCAGTTTCGGGACAGGGAGTGTTAACTATGGCTACACCTTC	CASSFGTGSVNYGYTF
TRBJ1-5	few	TRBD1	TRBV19	TGTGCCAGTACAGGGGGGCTACTTAATCAGCCCCAGCATTTT	CASTGGLLNQPQHF
TRBJ2-7	.	TRBD1	TRBV6-5	TGTGCCAGCAGTCAACCGGGACAGGGGGCGGTCGAGCAGTACTTC	CASSQPGQGAVEQYF
TRBJ2-1	.	.	TRBV19	TGTGCCAGTAAAAGAAACAGCGGCGACAATGAGCAGTTCTTC	CASKRNSGDNEQFF
TRBJ1-1	.	TRBD1	TRBV28	TGTGCCAGCAGTCTCCCTAGACAGGGCGGAACTGAAGCTTTCTTT	CASSLPRQGGTEAFF
TRBJ2-5	.	TRBD2	TRBV29-1	TGCAGCGTTGAACGACTAGCGGGAGTTGAGACCCAGTACTTC	CSVERLAGVETQYF